Presented here are 26 T cell receptor beta chains from one specimen sequenced in a study of cytomegalovirus exposure and HLA in healthy donors. The primer mix had 60 Vbeta and 13 Jbeta primers. This table comes from immunoSEQ multiplex PCR, and its TCRdb copy is limited to in-frame clones, with some not included. The data show about 190,000 clones, with 60% to 80% seen just once and less than 2% held by the top ten. Sequenced: PBMCs. These receptor sequences come from a woman in her late teens or twenties in good health and CMV-seronegative.

This clone has just one count. The chain employs TRBV5-4 and TRBJ1-1; D unresolved. V lost 2 bases, J lost 1 base, and 12 bases lay in between. Germline V gene sequence: CDR1 SGHNT, CDR2 YYREEE (reference sequence). The CDR3 has 15 amino acids. The CDR3 bases are TGTGCCAGCAGCTTATCTCCCCGGGAGAACACTGAAGCTTTCTTT. Amino acids: CASSLSPRENTEAFF.

The chain carries TRBV5-1 and TRBJ2-7; 11 bases fit TRBD1. Germline V gene sequence: CDR1 SGHRS, CDR2 YFSETQ. The CDR3 covers 16 residues. The V and J ends lost 1 base and 3 bases, in that order; junction bases with no gene match: 6. The CDR3 protein is CASSLTSGQGVYEQYF. The CDR3 nucleotides read TGCGCCAGCAGCTTGACCTCGGGACAGGGGGTCTACGAGCAGTACTTC.

This clone occurred a few times. The V gene is TRBV6-4, the J gene TRBJ2-7, with D unclear. CDR3 length: 9 amino acids. Germline V CDR1 and CDR2: MRHNA, SNTAGT. Deletions cut 8 bases from V and 4 bases from J, with 3 bases between. Here the CDR3 reads CASRYEQYF. CDR3 DNA sequence: TGTGCCAGCCGTTACGAGCAGTACTTC.

This rearrangement joins TRBV28 to TRBJ2-1; 7 bases map to TRBD1. V shed 2 bases, J shed 4 bases, and the junction held 5 bases outside the gene matches. Germline V gene lookup returns CDR1 MDHEN and CDR2 SYDVKM. The CDR3 loop spans 15 amino acids. The CDR3 here is CASSLTGQIYNEQFF. Written as DNA, the CDR3 is TGTGCCAGCAGTTTAACGGGACAGATATACAATGAGCAGTTCTTC.

The chain recombines TRBV18 with TRBJ1-5, with a possible D match to TRBD1 (5 bases). Trimming took 0 bases from V and 7 from J, leaving 16 bases between them. From germline, CDR1 is KGHSH and CDR2 LQKENI. The CDR3 totals 16 residues. CDR3 sequence reads: CASSPPSGDLYQPQHF. The CDR3 region has the DNA TGTGCCAGCTCACCACCATCGGGGGATCTTTACCAGCCCCAGCATTTT.

The gene calls are TRBV2 and TRBJ1-2, with a possible D match to TRBD1 (5 bases). CDR3 length equals 15 residues. CDR1 is SNHLY and CDR2 is FYNNEI in the germline V gene. V was pared by 5 bases and J by 5 bases, with 18 bases between. The CDR3 DNA reads TGTGCCAGCAGTCCAGACGCCAAGGGGCATTATGGCTACACCTTC. Protein sequence: CASSPDAKGHYGYTF.

The chain links TRBV28 to TRBJ1-2; perhaps TRBD1 as D (6 bases). The CDR3 covers 14 residues. Germline loops: CDR1 MDHEN, CDR2 SYDVKM. Trimming pared 6 bases from V and 5 bases from J, leaving 16 bases between. CDR3 amino acids: CASRPTGTLYGYTF. In nucleotides, the CDR3 is TGTGCCAGCAGGCCCACCGGGACACTTTATGGCTACACCTTC.

This chain connects TRBV4-1 to TRBJ1-1; the D is unclear. The ends were cut back, 1 base at V and 11 bases at J, with 8 bases in the middle. The CDR3 has 11 amino acids. Germline-derived CDR1 and CDR2 are MGHRA and YSYEKL. This chain's CDR3 is CASSQGAGAFF. The CDR3 nucleotides read TGCGCCAGCAGCCAAGGCGCCGGGGCTTTCTTT.

This clone was recorded a few times. V is TRBV29-1 and J is TRBJ1-4, with TRBD1 matching 7 bases. Germline assignment: CDR1 SQVTM and CDR2 ANQGSEA. Trimming cost V 6 bases and J 4 bases; bases outside gene matches: 5. This CDR3 comprises 13 residues. The CDR3 sequence: CSVAGGGNEKLFF. Written as DNA, the CDR3 is TGCAGCGTCGCAGGGGGAGGTAATGAAAAACTGTTTTTT.

V and J are TRBV28 and TRBJ2-7, with D tentatively TRBD2 (5 bases). Deletions cut 2 bases from V and 1 base from J, with 15 bases between. Germline assignment: CDR1 MDHEN and CDR2 SYDVKM. The CDR3 extends over 16 amino acids. The CDR3 nucleotides are TGTGCCAGCAGTTTAGATCCGGGGTTGAAGTCCTACGAGCAGTACTTC. This codes for CASSLDPGLKSYEQYF.

V and J are TRBV7-2 and TRBJ2-3; possible D gene TRBD2, 6 bases. Germline assignment: CDR1 SGHTA and CDR2 FQGNSA. The CDR3 sequence is 15 residues long. V was cut by 2 bases and J by 2 bases, with 11 bases left in between. The CDR3 region is CASSLMGGYTDTQYF. The CDR3, as DNA: TGTGCCAGCAGCTTAATGGGAGGATACACAGATACGCAGTATTTT.

This clone was counted a single time. DNA for the CDR3: TGTGCCAGCCTCGGCGAGGTCTCATGGCGCTATGGCTACACCTTC. Amino acids: CASLGEVSWRYGYTF. The gene calls are TRBV2 and TRBJ1-2; D uncertain. Trimming shortened V by 8 bases and J by 4 bases, and 20 bases separated the two germline ends. Looked up from germline, CDR1 is SNHLY and CDR2 is FYNNEI. The CDR3 extends over 15 amino acids.

V is TRBV5-1 and J is TRBJ2-5, with 7 bases aligning to TRBD1. The V gene end was trimmed by 2 bases and the J gene end by 5 bases; junction bases not matched to a gene: 6. CDR1 is SGHRS and CDR2 is YFSETQ in the germline V gene. The CDR3 spans 14 residues. Here the CDR3 DNA reads TGCGCCAGCAGCTTTGGACAGGAGGTCGAGACCCAGTACTTC. It encodes CASSFGQEVETQYF. Full variable domain (missing parts from reference TRBV5-1 and TRBJ2-5): KAGVTQTPRYLIKTRGQQVTLSCSPISGHRSVSWYQQTPGQGLQFLFEYFSETQRNKGNFPGRFSGRQFSNSRSEMNVSTLELGDSALYLCASSFGQEVETQYFGPGTRLLVL.

As concerns this clone: In the same sample, other DNA sequences code for this CDR3. This rearrangement joins TRBV29-1 to TRBJ1-2; perhaps TRBD1 as D (5 bases). Germline V gene sequence: CDR1 SQVTM, CDR2 ANQGSEA. The CDR3 spans 11 residues. The V end lost 6 bases, the J end lost 2 bases, and 7 bases lay between the germline ends. The CDR3 DNA reads as TGCAGCGTAGACAGCAACTATGGCTACACCTTC. It is translated as CSVDSNYGYTF.

The DNA for the CDR3 is TGTGCCAGCAGCTTACCGGCGGCAAAATACGAGCAGTACTTC. Translating it yields CASSLPAAKYEQYF. The chain joins TRBV7-3 to TRBJ2-7; no clear D gene. The CDR3 loop spans 14 amino acids. Germline V lookup: CDR1 SGHTA, CDR2 FQGTGA. V dropped 2 bases and J dropped 4 bases, with 12 bases sitting between them.

V is TRBV6-4 and J is TRBJ2-1; D not resolved. Germline loops: CDR1 MRHNA, CDR2 SNTAGT. V was clipped by 6 bases and J by 0 bases, with 15 bases between them. The CDR3 has 16 residues. The CDR3 reads CASRRNAGRSYNEQFF. DNA for the CDR3: TGTGCCAGCAGACGAAACGCAGGTCGCTCCTACAATGAGCAGTTCTTC.

The chain carries TRBV6-6 and TRBJ2-5; 9 bases line up with TRBD2. The last part of the DNA fits TRBJ2-7 better; the J call may be wrong. Germline V gives CDR1 MNHNY, CDR2 SVGAGI (reference sequence). The CDR3 sequence is 14 residues long. The CDR3 spells CASSLIAGVGEQYF. In DNA, the CDR3 is TGTGCCAGCAGTCTAATAGCGGGGGTCGGCGAGCAGTACTTC.

The table lists this clone with a count of one. This rearrangement joins TRBV5-4 to TRBJ2-5; tentative D call: TRBD1 (6 bases). V lost 3 bases and J lost 5, with 8 bases in between. The CDR3 sequence is 12 residues long. Germline loops: CDR1 SGHNT, CDR2 YYREEE (reference sequence). CDR3 sequence (DNA): TGTGCCAGCAGCTCAAGGGGGGAGACCCAGTACTTC. It codes for CASSSRGETQYF.

V usage is TRBV30 and J usage is TRBJ2-7, with a possible D match to TRBD2 (5 bases). This CDR3 has 13 residues. V shed 6 bases and J shed 3 bases, with 15 bases lying between them. CDR1 and CDR2 (germline): GTSNPN, SVGIG (reference sequence). Written as DNA, the CDR3 is TGTGCCTGCCAACTGGGAGTGGTCTACGAGCAGTACTTC. This encodes CACQLGVVYEQYF.

This clone showed up just a few times. The genes are TRBV6-1 and TRBJ1-6; TRBD1 aligns across 10 bases. J gave up 7 bases and V 4 bases, and 4 bases lay outside the gene matches. The CDR3 consists of 15 residues. Germline lookup yields CDR1 MNHNS and CDR2 SASEGT. CDR3 sequence (DNA): TGTGCCAGCAGTGCCGGGACAGGGGCAAATTCACCCCTCCACTTT. Translated: CASSAGTGANSPLHF.

The chain has TRBV4-3 and TRBJ2-2, with 10 positions matching TRBD2. Per germline, CDR1 LGHNA and CDR2 YSLEER. This CDR3 region has 14 residues. The ends lost 5 bases at V and 5 bases at J; junction bases unmatched: 2. CDR3: CASSGAGGTGELFF. The DNA of the CDR3 is TGCGCCAGCAGCGGAGCGGGAGGGACCGGGGAGCTGTTTTTT.

This clone appeared a single time. The identical CDR3 is also encoded by other nucleotide sequences in the sample. This chain links TRBV30 with TRBJ1-2; D might be TRBD1 (5 bases). CDR3 length equals 13 residues. The germline V gene encodes CDR1 GTSNPN and CDR2 SVGIG (reference sequence). V was shortened by 3 bases and J by 2 bases, with 10 bases between the two germline ends. The chain's CDR3 is CAWSAGRNYGYTF. DNA of the CDR3: TGTGCCTGGAGCGCGGGACGAAACTATGGCTACACCTTC.

This chain uses TRBV28 with TRBJ2-7; 7 bases map to TRBD2. The V gene's germline CDR1 is MDHEN and CDR2 SYDVKM. There are 13 residues in the CDR3. Unmatched junction bases numbered 4, after V lost 8 bases and J lost 0 bases. CDR3 sequence (DNA): TGTGCCAGCCTAGCGGTCAGCTCCTACGAGCAGTACTTC. This sequence encodes CASLAVSSYEQYF.

This rearrangement joins TRBV29-1 to TRBJ2-7, with D unclear. The CDR3 is 15 amino acids. Trimming took 0 bases from V and 2 from J, leaving 14 bases between them. Germline V gene data show CDR1 as SQVTM and CDR2 as ANQGSEA. The CDR3 region is CSVEDRGAVPYEQYF. The CDR3 DNA reads TGCAGCGTTGAAGATCGTGGTGCGGTTCCCTACGAGCAGTACTTC.

V usage is TRBV6-7 and J usage is TRBJ2-2, with 10 nucleotides matching TRBD1. TRBV6-7 is assigned to the ORF class and has an uncertain function. This CDR3 contains 15 residues. The V and J ends lost 0 bases and 6 bases, in that order; junction bases with no gene match: 1. Here the CDR3 reads CASSYSGQGSGELFF. CDR3 DNA: TGTGCCAGCAGTTACTCGGGACAGGGGTCCGGGGAGCTGTTTTTT.

The V call is TRBV7-8, the J call TRBJ1-4, with D possibly matching TRBD1 (5 bases). The germline V gene has CDR1 SGHVS and CDR2 FQNEAQ. Trimming shortened V by 1 base and J by 8 bases, and 17 bases separated the two germline ends. The CDR3 consists of 16 residues. The CDR3: CASSLVVGRVGEKLFF. In DNA form, the CDR3 reads TGTGCCAGCAGCTTAGTCGTCGGCAGGGTTGGGGAAAAACTGTTTTTT.